This T cell receptor beta chain emerged from a study of T cells after yellow fever vaccination (dated by TCRdb to the late 2010s). The study in broad terms: The SMART-Seq v4 Ultra Low Input RNA kit was used to prepare libraries from fractions with low cell numbers. To follow T-cell clones before and after primary and booster YFV17D yellow fever vaccination, bulk TCR alpha and beta repertoires were sequenced over time. Bulk PBMC replicates and cell subsets were isolated from blood drawn at multiple timepoints before and after both primary and secondary immunization. Two healthy male donors, one aged 18 to 29 and one aged 30 to 40 years, made up the cohort.

Reads for this sample came from an Illumina NovaSeq 6000. TCR cDNA was synthesized by 5'RACE template switching, which introduced a universal primer site and unique molecular identifiers. Priming of cDNA synthesis was performed from both the TCR alpha and TCR beta constant segments. Library amplification involved two PCR steps, and the second step added sample barcodes and sequencing adapters. Sequencing of libraries was performed on Illumina HiSeq 2500 (2x100 bp) or NovaSeq (2x150 bp). The study's own analysis went as follows. Demultiplexing of reads and collapsing into UMI consensus sequences were performed with MIGEC, and V(D)J alignment was carried out with MiXCR. Clonotypes responding to the vaccine were identified with edgeR on replicate PBMC samples, with the criteria of FDR below 0.01 and a log2 fold change above 5 up to day 15. Each bulk clonotype was labeled CD4 or CD8 based on which sequenced repertoire, CD4 or CD8, contained the clonotype at higher abundance. TCRdb ran its own pipeline on the public reads, namely fastp trimming at Q25 and MiXCR clone calling, and kept in-frame beta chains. Identical CDR3 protein sequences are pooled into one entry, listed with their most common genes and DNA. TCRdb assigned the V and J calls; the authors' analysis was not used. Present in this sample are about 170,000 distinct CDR3 sequences, roughly 11% of which were seen just once. The ten largest clones capture 36% of the sample.

At the junction V is shortened by 1 base and J by 7 bases, with 14 bases in between. As encoded in the germline V gene (reference sequence), CDR1 is GTSNPN while CDR2 is SVGIG. From the cysteine through the phenylalanine, the CDR3 covers 13 amino acids. Just CDR3 DNA is preserved here, 39 bases in frame from base 1. A note on this clonotype: This receptor's antigen is unknown. Per-nucleotide qualities are absent, and no much larger clonotype sits a single base away.

Overall study results and their limits: Because only a couple of donors were included in the study, the extent to which the findings can be generalized is limited. A small share of clonotypes occurred in both CD4 and CD8 compartments, likely arising from convergent recombination. Computational filtering was needed because FACS-sorted repertoires could contain abundant contaminating clonotypes from the bulk population. Most clones expanded after primary vaccination (around 96% of CD4 and 70% to 90% of CD8) were re-detected after the booster, suggesting that broad memory maintenance occurred. The secondary T-cell response was found to be weaker but faster than the primary response, with a peak reached on day 5 rather than on day 15.

The sample's treatment or condition label, decoded: live attenuated yellow fever vaccine strain. PBMCs were isolated from peripheral blood using a standard Ficoll-Paque protocol. CD4 and CD8 T-cell fractions were isolated with Dynabeads CD4 and CD8 positive selection kits. TriZol was used to extract RNA from bulk PBMCs, from CD4 and CD8 fractions, and from dextramer-positive and dextramer-negative fractions. The sequence was collected from a man younger than 35 who received the YFV17D yellow fever vaccine. The chain is made from TRBV30 and TRBJ2-7; the D gene is perhaps TRBD1 or TRBD2, as each covers 5 bases. Specimen: CD8+ T cells sorted from PBMCs, collected 15 days after the yellow fever booster vaccination. The CDR3 region reads CAWSDHSGREQYF. The DNA sequence is TGTGCCTGGAGTGACCACTCAGGGAGAGAGCAGTACTTC.